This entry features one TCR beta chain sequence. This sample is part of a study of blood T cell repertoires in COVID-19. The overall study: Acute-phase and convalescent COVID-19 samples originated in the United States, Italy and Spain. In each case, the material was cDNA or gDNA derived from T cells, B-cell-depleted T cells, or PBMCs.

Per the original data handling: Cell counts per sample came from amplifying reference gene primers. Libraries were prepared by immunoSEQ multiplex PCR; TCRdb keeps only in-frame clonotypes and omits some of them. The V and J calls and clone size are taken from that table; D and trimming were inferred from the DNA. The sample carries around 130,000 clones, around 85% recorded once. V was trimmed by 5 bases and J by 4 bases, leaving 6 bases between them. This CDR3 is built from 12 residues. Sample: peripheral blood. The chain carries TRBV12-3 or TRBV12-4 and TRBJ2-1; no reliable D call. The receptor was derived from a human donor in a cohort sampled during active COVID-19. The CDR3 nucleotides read TGTGCCAGCAGTGTTCCTTACAATGAGCAGTTCTTC. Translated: CASSVPYNEQFF.